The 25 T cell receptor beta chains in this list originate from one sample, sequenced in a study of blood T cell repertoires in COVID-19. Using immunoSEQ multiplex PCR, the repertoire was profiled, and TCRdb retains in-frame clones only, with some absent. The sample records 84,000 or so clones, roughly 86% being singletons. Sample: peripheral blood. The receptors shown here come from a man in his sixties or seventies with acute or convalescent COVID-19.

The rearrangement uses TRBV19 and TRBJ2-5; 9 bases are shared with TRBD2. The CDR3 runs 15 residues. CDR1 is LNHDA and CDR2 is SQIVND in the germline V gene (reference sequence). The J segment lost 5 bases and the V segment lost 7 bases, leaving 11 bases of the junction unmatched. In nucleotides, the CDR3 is TGTGCCAGTACCTTAGGCACTAGCGGGTGGGAGACCCAGTACTTC. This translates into CASTLGTSGWETQYF.

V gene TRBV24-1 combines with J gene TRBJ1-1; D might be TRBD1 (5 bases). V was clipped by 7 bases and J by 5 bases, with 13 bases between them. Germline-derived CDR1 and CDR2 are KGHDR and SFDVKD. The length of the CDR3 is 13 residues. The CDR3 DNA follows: TGTGCCACCAGAAAGGGGCCTGGGACTGAAGCTTTCTTT. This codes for CATRKGPGTEAFF.

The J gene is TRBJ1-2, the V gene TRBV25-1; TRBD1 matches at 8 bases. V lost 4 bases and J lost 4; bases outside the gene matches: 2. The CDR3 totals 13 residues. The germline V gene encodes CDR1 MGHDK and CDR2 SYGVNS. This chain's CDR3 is CASSAGGGYGYTF. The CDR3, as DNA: TGTGCCAGCAGTGCAGGGGGCGGCTATGGCTACACCTTC.

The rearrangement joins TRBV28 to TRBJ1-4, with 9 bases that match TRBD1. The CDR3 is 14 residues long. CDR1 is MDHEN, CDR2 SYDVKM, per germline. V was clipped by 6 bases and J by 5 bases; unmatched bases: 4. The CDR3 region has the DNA TGTGCCAGCAGCCTAGGACAGGGGAATGAAAAACTGTTTTTT. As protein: CASSLGQGNEKLFF.

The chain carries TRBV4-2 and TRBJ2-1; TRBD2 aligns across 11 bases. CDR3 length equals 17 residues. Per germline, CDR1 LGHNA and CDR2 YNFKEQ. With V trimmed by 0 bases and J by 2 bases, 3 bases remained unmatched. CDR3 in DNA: TGTGCCAGCAGCCAAGAGCTAGCGGGGGGCCCCTACAATGAGCAGTTCTTC. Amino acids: CASSQELAGGPYNEQFF.

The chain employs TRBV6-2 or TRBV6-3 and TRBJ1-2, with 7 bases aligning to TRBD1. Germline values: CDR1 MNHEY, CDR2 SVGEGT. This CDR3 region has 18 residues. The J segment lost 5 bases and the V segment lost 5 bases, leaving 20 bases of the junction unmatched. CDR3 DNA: TGTGCCAGCAGTAGGGCCTTCGGGACAGCAGACGTGGCTTATGGCTACACCTTC. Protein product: CASSRAFGTADVAYGYTF.

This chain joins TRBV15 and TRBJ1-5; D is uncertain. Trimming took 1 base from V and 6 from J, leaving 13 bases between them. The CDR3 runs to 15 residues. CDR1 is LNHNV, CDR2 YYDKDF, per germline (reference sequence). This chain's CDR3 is CATSRATQGSQPQHF. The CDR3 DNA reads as TGTGCCACCAGCAGAGCCACTCAAGGGAGTCAGCCCCAGCATTTT.

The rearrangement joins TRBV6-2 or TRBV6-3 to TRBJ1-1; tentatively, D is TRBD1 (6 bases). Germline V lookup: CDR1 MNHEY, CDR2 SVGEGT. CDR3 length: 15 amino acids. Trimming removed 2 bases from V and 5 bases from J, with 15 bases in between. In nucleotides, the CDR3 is TGTGCCAGCAGTTACGGGGGGGCAACGAGGACTGAAGCTTTCTTT. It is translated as CASSYGGATRTEAFF.

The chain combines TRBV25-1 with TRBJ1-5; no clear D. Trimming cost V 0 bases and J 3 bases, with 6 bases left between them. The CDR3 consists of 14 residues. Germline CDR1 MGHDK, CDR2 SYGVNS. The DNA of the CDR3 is TGTGCCAGCAGTGAATATACAGACAATCAGCCCCAGCATTTT. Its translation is CASSEYTDNQPQHF.

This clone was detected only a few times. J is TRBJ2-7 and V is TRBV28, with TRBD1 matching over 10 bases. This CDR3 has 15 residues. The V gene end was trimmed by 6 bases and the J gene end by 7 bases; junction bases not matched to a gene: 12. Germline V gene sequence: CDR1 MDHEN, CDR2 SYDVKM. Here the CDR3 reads CASSITGQGEREQYF. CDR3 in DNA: TGTGCCAGCAGCATAACAGGACAGGGGGAGAGGGAGCAGTACTTC. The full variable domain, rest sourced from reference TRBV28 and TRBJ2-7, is DVKVTQSSRYLVKRTGEKVFLECVQDMDHENMFWYRQDPGLGLRLIYFSYDVKMKEKGDIPEGYSVSREKKERFSLILESASTNQTSMYLCASSITGQGEREQYFGPGTRLTVT.

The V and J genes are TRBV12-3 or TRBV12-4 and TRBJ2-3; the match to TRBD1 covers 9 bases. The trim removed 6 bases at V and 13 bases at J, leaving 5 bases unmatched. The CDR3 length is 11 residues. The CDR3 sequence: CASSTGGLEYF. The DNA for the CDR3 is TGTGCCAGCAGCACAGGGGGCCTAGAGTATTTT.

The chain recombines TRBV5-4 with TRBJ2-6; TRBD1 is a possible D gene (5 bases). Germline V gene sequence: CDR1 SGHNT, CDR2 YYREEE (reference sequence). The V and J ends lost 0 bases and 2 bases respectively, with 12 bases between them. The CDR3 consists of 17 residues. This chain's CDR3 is CASSLDPTRAGANVLTF. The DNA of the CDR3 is TGTGCCAGCAGCTTGGACCCTACCAGGGCTGGGGCCAACGTCCTGACTTTC.

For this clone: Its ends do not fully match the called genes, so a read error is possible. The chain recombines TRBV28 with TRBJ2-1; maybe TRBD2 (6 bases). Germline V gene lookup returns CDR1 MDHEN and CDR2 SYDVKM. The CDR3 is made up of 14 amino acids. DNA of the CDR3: TGTGCCAGCAGTCCCCGGGACTCCGACAATGAGCAGTTCTTC. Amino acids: CASSPRDSDNEQFF. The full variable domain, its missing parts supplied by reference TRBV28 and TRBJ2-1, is DVKVTQSSRYLVKRTGEKVFLECVQDMDHENMFWYRQDPGLGLRLIYFSYDVKMKEKGDIPEGYSVSREKKERFSLILESASTNQTSMYLCASSPRDSDNEQFFGPGTRLTVL.

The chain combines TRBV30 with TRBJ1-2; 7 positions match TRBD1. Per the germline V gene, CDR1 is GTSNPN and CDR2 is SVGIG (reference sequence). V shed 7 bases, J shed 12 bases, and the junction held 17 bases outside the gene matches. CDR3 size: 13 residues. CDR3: CAYSSTATGKNTF. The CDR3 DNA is TGTGCCTACTCCTCGACGGCGACAGGGAAAAACACCTTC.

CDR3 in amino acids: CASSRKMTSGRISSTDTQYF. The CDR3 DNA is TGTGCCAGCAGCCGAAAAATGACTAGCGGGAGAATTTCTAGCACAGATACGCAGTATTTT. This chain links TRBV21-1 with TRBJ2-3; the D call TRBD2 from the table was never checked on the DNA. TRBV21-1 is deemed a pseudogene. This CDR3 spans 20 amino acids.

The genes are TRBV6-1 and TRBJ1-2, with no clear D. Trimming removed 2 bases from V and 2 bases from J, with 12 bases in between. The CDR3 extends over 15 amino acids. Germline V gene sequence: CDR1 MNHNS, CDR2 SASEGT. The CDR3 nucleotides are TGTGCCAGCAGTGAATCTCTCAGGAACAACTATGGCTACACCTTC. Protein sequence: CASSESLRNNYGYTF.

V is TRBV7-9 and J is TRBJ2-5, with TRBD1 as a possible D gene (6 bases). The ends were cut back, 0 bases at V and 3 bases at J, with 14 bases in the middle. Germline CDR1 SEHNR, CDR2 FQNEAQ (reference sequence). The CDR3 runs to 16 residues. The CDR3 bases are TGTGCCAGCAGCTTAGCTGGCAGGGGACCGGAAGAGACCCAGTACTTC. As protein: CASSLAGRGPEETQYF.

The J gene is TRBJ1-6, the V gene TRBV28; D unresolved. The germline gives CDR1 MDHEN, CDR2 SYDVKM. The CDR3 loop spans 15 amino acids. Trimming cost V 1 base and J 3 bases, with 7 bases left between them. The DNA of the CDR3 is TGTGCCAGCAGTTTATACATCAGCTATAATTCACCCCTCCACTTT. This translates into CASSLYISYNSPLHF.

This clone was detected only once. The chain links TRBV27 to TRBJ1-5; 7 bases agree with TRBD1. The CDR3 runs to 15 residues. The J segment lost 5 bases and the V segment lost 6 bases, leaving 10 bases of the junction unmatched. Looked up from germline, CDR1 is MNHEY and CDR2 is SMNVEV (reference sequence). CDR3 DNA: TGTGCCAGCAGGCCATGGGACAGCAAGTATCAGCCCCAGCATTTT. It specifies CASRPWDSKYQPQHF.

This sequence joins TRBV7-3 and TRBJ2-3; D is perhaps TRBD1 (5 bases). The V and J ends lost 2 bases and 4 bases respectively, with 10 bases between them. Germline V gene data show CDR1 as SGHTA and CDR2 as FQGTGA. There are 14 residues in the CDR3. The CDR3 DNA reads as TGTGCCAGCAGCTTATCAGGGTACGCAGATACGCAGTATTTT. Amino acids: CASSLSGYADTQYF.

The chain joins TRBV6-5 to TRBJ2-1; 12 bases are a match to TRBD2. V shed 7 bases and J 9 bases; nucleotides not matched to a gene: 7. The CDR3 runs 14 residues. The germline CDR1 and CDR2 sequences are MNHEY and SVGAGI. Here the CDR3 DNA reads TGTGCCAGCAAGAGACTAGCGGGAGTAACTGAGCAGTTCTTC. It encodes CASKRLAGVTEQFF.

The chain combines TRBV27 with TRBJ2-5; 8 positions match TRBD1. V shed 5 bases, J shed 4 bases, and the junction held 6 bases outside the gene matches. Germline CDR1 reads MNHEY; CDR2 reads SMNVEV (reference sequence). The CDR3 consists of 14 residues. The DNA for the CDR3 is TGTGCCAGCAGTCAGCAGGGGGCCAGAGAGACCCAGTACTTC. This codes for CASSQQGARETQYF.

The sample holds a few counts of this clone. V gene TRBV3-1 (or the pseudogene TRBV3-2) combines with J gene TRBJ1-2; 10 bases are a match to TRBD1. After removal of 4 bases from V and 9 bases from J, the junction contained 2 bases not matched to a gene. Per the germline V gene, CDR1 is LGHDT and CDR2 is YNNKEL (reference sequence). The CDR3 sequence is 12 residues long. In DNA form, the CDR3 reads TGTGCCAGCAGCCGGGGACAGGGGAGCTACACCTTC. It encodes CASSRGQGSYTF.

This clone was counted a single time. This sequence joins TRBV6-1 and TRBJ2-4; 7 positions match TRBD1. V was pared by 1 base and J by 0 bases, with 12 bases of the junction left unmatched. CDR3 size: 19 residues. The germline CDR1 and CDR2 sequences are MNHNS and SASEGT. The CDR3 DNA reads TGTGCCAGCAGTGAAGATAGGGGGCACAACGCCCTAGCCAAAAACATTCAGTACTTC. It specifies CASSEDRGHNALAKNIQYF.

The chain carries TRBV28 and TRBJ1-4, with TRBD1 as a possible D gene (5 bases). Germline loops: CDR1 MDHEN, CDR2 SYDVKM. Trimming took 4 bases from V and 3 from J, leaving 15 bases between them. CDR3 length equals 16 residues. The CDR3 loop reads CASSSIALTANEKLFF. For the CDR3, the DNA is TGTGCCAGCAGTTCAATTGCCCTGACAGCTAATGAAAAACTGTTTTTT.